The 23 T cell receptor beta chains reported below all come from one sample, sequenced in a study of neurological immune-mediated disorders. TCRdb reanalysed the 5' RACE reads using MiXCR and keeps one entry per CDR3 protein. The sample holds about 74,000 distinct CDR3 sequences; less than 5.5% are singletons and the top ten take approximately 7%. Material: PBMCs. The receptors derive from a man younger than 30 with multiple sclerosis.

This clonotype showed up many times. This sequence joins TRBV6-5 and TRBJ1-1; D possibly corresponds to TRBD1 (6 bases). Between the trimmed V and J ends, which lost 4 bases and 11 bases, there was a span of 14 bases. This CDR3 region has 12 residues. CDR1 and CDR2 from the germline V gene are MNHEY and SVGAGI. CDR3 protein: CASSLSTGTAFF. As DNA, the CDR3 is TGTGCCAGCAGTTTATCCACAGGGACGGCTTTCTTT.

This clonotype was detected many times. The chain combines TRBV7-3 with TRBJ2-3, with TRBD2 matching over 15 bases. In germline, CDR1 is SGHTA, CDR2 FQGTGA. This CDR3 comprises 17 residues. V shed 2 bases, J shed 5 bases, and the junction held 5 bases outside the gene matches. The DNA for the CDR3 is TGTGCCAGCAGCTTATCCGGGACTAGCGGGGGGCAAGATACGCAGTATTTT. Residues: CASSLSGTSGGQDTQYF.

The table lists this clonotype with a few counts. The chain has TRBV9 and TRBJ1-5, with D hard to call. The germline V and J ends were trimmed by 2 bases and 6 bases, with 15 bases remaining between them. In germline, CDR1 is SGDLS, CDR2 YYNGEE. This CDR3 contains 15 residues. CDR3 residues: CASSVSGKDSQPQHF. CDR3 coding DNA: TGTGCCAGCAGCGTTTCGGGTAAAGACTCTCAGCCCCAGCATTTT.

This clonotype appeared many times. V usage is TRBV5-1 and J usage is TRBJ2-7; 11 bases are shared with TRBD1. Germline V gives CDR1 SGHRS, CDR2 YFSETQ. This CDR3 comprises 17 residues. Losses at the gene ends were 0 bases for V and 0 bases for J; bases not matched to a gene: 5. This CDR3 reads CASSLAPGQGGSYEQYF. CDR3 nucleotide sequence: TGCGCCAGCAGCTTGGCGCCGGGACAGGGGGGCTCCTACGAGCAGTACTTC.

The chain is built from TRBV5-1 and TRBJ2-7, with 7 bases matching TRBD1. Germline loops: CDR1 SGHRS, CDR2 YFSETQ. J was trimmed by 0 bases and V by 2 bases; bases with no gene match: 5. This CDR3 spans 15 amino acids. CDR3 in DNA: TGCGCCAGCAGCTTTACAGGGGATGGCTCCTACGAGCAGTACTTC. Translating it yields CASSFTGDGSYEQYF.

This clonotype was seen repeatedly, ten times or more. One junction end does not reproduce the germline sequence, and a read error may be involved. V gene TRBV5-1 combines with J gene TRBJ2-2; D remains unclear. Germline CDR1 reads SGHRS; CDR2 reads YFSETQ. The CDR3 is 13 amino acids. DNA of the CDR3: TGCGCCAGCAGTTTGGGGAACACCGGGGAGCTGTTTTTT. Translated, it gives CASSLGNTGELFF.

This clonotype was observed many times. The V gene is TRBV5-1, the J gene TRBJ1-2; tentatively, D is TRBD1 (6 bases). The V end was cut by 0 bases, the J end by 5 bases, with 11 bases between. The CDR3 is 14 amino acids. Germline lookup yields CDR1 SGHRS and CDR2 YFSETQ. The CDR3 nucleotides read TGCGCCAGCAGCTTGGAGGGGGGGAAGTATGGCTACACCTTC. Translated: CASSLEGGKYGYTF.

This clonotype occurred a few times. A much larger clone is a single base away; this may be a read error. The chain is built from TRBV7-3 and TRBJ1-2; D remains ambiguous. The CDR3 consists of 16 residues. Germline V lookup: CDR1 SGHTA, CDR2 FQGTGA. V lost 5 bases, J lost 8 bases, and 24 bases lay in between. The CDR3: CASSPSPSERVRGYTF. As DNA, the CDR3 is TGTGCCAGCAGCCCCAGCCCTTCTGAAAGGGTGCGGGGCTACACCTTC.

Many counts were recorded for this clonotype. This rearrangement joins TRBV10-3 to TRBJ1-2; D might be TRBD1 (5 bases). V was clipped by 2 bases and J by 5 bases, with 12 bases between them. This CDR3 is 14 amino acids long. Germline V gene data show CDR1 as ENHRY and CDR2 as SYGVKD. The CDR3 is CAISETGPTYGYTF. CDR3 sequence (DNA): TGTGCCATCAGTGAGACAGGTCCAACTTATGGCTACACCTTC.

In its sample, this clonotype was seen many times. V is TRBV7-2 and J is TRBJ1-2; TRBD1 matches 7 bases. Germline lookup yields CDR1 SGHTA and CDR2 FQGNSA. V gave up 5 bases and J gave up 7 bases; unmatched junction bases: 10. The CDR3 totals 14 residues. CDR3 in amino acids: CASSTSQGVGGYTF. The DNA of the CDR3 is TGTGCCAGCAGCACATCCCAGGGGGTTGGTGGCTACACCTTC.

In this sample, this clonotype turned up many times. The CDR3 spells CSARGLTDMNTEAFF. The CDR3, as DNA: TGCAGTGCTAGAGGGCTCACAGACATGAACACTGAAGCTTTCTTT. The rearrangement uses TRBV20-1 and TRBJ1-1, with D unclear. This CDR3 region has 15 residues. The ends were cut back, 1 base at V and 0 bases at J, with 12 bases in the middle. Germline loops: CDR1 DFQATT, CDR2 SNEGSKA (reference sequence).

This clonotype was detected ten times or more. The V call is TRBV20-1, the J call TRBJ2-1, with D possibly TRBD1 on 6 matching bases. The CDR3 totals 15 residues. The germline V gene encodes CDR1 DFQATT and CDR2 SNEGSKA (reference sequence). The V gene lost 6 bases and the J gene lost 6 bases, with 21 bases spanning the gap. The CDR3 here is CSALPGEGDGNEQFF. The DNA for the CDR3 is TGCAGTGCCCTCCCAGGCGAGGGGGATGGCAATGAGCAGTTCTTC.

This clonotype has at least ten counts. V usage is TRBV20-1 and J usage is TRBJ1-5, with 7 bases matching TRBD1. Germline values: CDR1 DFQATT, CDR2 SNEGSKA (reference sequence). Trimming at V came to 6 bases and at J to 0 bases, leaving 14 bases not matched to a gene. The CDR3 extends over 17 amino acids. The chain's CDR3 is CSALTQGPHYSNQPQHF. In nucleotides, the CDR3 is TGCAGTGCCCTAACACAGGGGCCCCATTATAGCAATCAGCCCCAGCATTTT.

This clonotype was observed at least ten times. The chain recombines TRBV20-1 with TRBJ2-6; D possibly corresponds to TRBD1 (5 bases). CDR1 is DFQATT, CDR2 SNEGSKA, per germline (reference sequence). This CDR3 has 13 residues. Deletions cut 5 bases from V and 3 bases from J, with 8 bases between. The CDR3 nucleotides are TGCAGTGCTTCTAGGGGTGGGGCCAACGTCCTGACTTTC. Protein product: CSASRGGANVLTF.

This clonotype came up many times. The chain has TRBV20-1 and TRBJ2-7, with 12 bases matching TRBD2. The CDR3 is 15 residues long. J gave up 5 bases and V 1 base, and 6 bases lay outside the gene matches. Germline assignment: CDR1 DFQATT and CDR2 SNEGSKA (reference sequence). Written as DNA, the CDR3 is TGCAGTGCTAGAGTGCTAGCGGGAGGGACCCACGAGCAGTACTTC. Protein sequence: CSARVLAGGTHEQYF.

This clonotype was observed at least ten times. The V call is TRBV20-1, the J call TRBJ2-7, with D possibly being TRBD2 (5 bases). The CDR3 runs 13 residues. V shed 4 bases and J shed 3 bases, with 13 bases lying between them. Per germline, CDR1 DFQATT and CDR2 SNEGSKA (reference sequence). The CDR3 bases are TGCAGTGCTATCCGGGAACTCAGCTACGAGCAGTACTTC. This sequence encodes CSAIRELSYEQYF.

This clonotype occurred many times. A much larger clone differs by one base, so this may be a read error. The chain has TRBV9 and TRBJ2-1; TRBD2 is a possible D gene (5 bases). V lost 5 bases to trimming and J lost 9 bases, with 9 bases between them. The CDR3 has 11 residues. Germline V gives CDR1 SGDLS, CDR2 YYNGEE. As DNA, the CDR3 is TGTGCCAGCAGAGCCGGAGGTGAGCAGTTCTTC. Translated, it gives CASRAGGEQFF. Drawing the rest from reference TRBV9 and TRBJ2-1, the complete variable domain is DSGVTQTPKHLITATGQRVTLRCSPRSGDLSVYWYQQSLDQGLQFLIQYYNGEERAKGNILERFSAQQFPDLHSELNLSSLELGDSALYFCASRAGGEQFFGPGTRLTVL.

This clonotype has only a few counts. The germline gene is not matched at one end of the junction; a read error may be the cause. The genes are TRBV6-2 or TRBV6-3 and TRBJ1-5; a weak D match, TRBD1 (6 bases). This CDR3 has 15 amino acids. CDR1 and CDR2 (germline): MNHEY, SVGEGT. The CDR3: CASSPGQFLRQPQNF. The CDR3 DNA reads as TGTGCCAGCAGCCCCGGACAGTTCCTGCGTCAGCCCCAGAATTTT.

This clonotype was counted ten times or more. The chain recombines TRBV9 with TRBJ1-1; D is perhaps TRBD1 (5 bases). Trimming pared 0 bases from V and 0 bases from J, leaving 9 bases between. CDR1 is SGDLS and CDR2 is YYNGEE in the germline V gene. This CDR3 is 15 amino acids long. The CDR3 nucleotides read TGTGCCAGCAGCGTAGGTGGGGGAATGAACACTGAAGCTTTCTTT. Protein product: CASSVGGGMNTEAFF.

The chain links TRBV25-1 to TRBJ1-1; D unclear. This CDR3 region has 14 residues. Germline lookup yields CDR1 MGHDK and CDR2 SYGVNS. The V and J ends lost 1 base and 2 bases respectively, with 8 bases between them. As DNA, the CDR3 is TGTGCCAGCAGTGAATTGATGGGTAACACTGAAGCTTTCTTT. Translation: CASSELMGNTEAFF.

This clonotype was seen repeatedly, ten times or more. The chain links TRBV20-1 to TRBJ2-1; no reliable D call. Germline values: CDR1 DFQATT, CDR2 SNEGSKA (reference sequence). This CDR3 spans 15 amino acids. V was trimmed by 3 bases and J by 0 bases, leaving 12 bases between them. In DNA, the CDR3 is TGCAGTGCTAGGGCCCCGAGGAGCTCCTACAATGAGCAGTTCTTC. As protein: CSARAPRSSYNEQFF.

This clonotype has a count of ten or more. The J gene is TRBJ2-3, the V gene TRBV9; 10 positions agree with TRBD2. The CDR3 runs 16 residues. Germline trimming cut 4 bases from V and 3 bases from J; bases unmatched to any gene: 8. CDR1 and CDR2 from the germline V gene are SGDLS and YYNGEE. The CDR3 DNA reads TGTGCCAGCAGCTTAAGCGGGGGGGCCCCTACAGATACGCAGTATTTT. Amino acids: CASSLSGGAPTDTQYF.

This clonotype was counted between two and nine times. With a much larger clone just one base away, this may be a read error. The rearrangement joins TRBV9 to TRBJ2-7; D tentatively reads TRBD1 or TRBD2 (6 bases each). Germline CDR1 SGDLS, CDR2 YYNGEE. The V end lost 0 bases, the J end lost 7 bases, and 17 bases lay between the germline ends. This CDR3 spans 15 amino acids. CDR3 nucleotides: TGTGCCAGCAGCGTAGAAGGAGGGGGGAACAAAGAGCAGTACTTC. It codes for CASSVEGGGNKEQYF.